These 20 T cell receptor beta chains share one sample of origin, sequenced in a study of T-cell reconstitution after alpha-beta-depleted transplantation in children. The authors prepared the TCRbeta library with unique molecular identifiers. TCRdb itself ran the PCR reads through MiXCR, one entry per CDR3 protein. The repertoire has 400,000 to 550,000 distinct CDR3 sequences, 8% to 11% of them found once; the top ten carry 2%. The sequenced sample was PBMCs, obtained before TCRalphabeta/CD19-depleted stem cell transplant. These receptors were obtained from a child younger than 10 with inherited bone marrow failure, due to receive a stem cell transplant.

This clonotype was detected ten times or more. The chain is built from TRBV19 and TRBJ2-1, with TRBD2 as a possible D gene (6 bases). V lost 3 bases and J 4 bases, leaving 10 bases between the germline ends. Germline CDR1 and CDR2: LNHDA and SQIVND (reference sequence). CDR3 size: 14 residues. The CDR3 is CASSIQGLYNEQFF. The CDR3, as DNA: TGTGCCAGTAGTATCCAGGGACTGTACAATGAGCAGTTCTTC.

This clonotype was counted ten times or more. This chain uses TRBV20-1 with TRBJ2-7; TRBD2 is a possible D gene (6 bases). The CDR3 is 12 amino acids. Germline V gene lookup returns CDR1 DFQATT and CDR2 SNEGSKA (reference sequence). The V and J ends lost 3 bases and 7 bases respectively, with 13 bases between them. The CDR3 spells CSASRLGSEQYF. The CDR3 DNA reads as TGCAGTGCTAGCCGACTAGGGAGTGAGCAGTACTTC.

This clonotype occurred many times. V usage is TRBV12-3 or TRBV12-4 and J usage is TRBJ2-2, with D uncertain. CDR3 length equals 11 residues. V shed 4 bases and J shed 9 bases, with 6 bases lying between them. The CDR3 region is CASSSYRELFF. The DNA of the CDR3 is TGTGCCAGCAGTTCCTATCGGGAGCTGTTTTTT.

This clonotype was recorded at least ten times. This chain's CDR3 is CSVEGEGFHEQFF. CDR3 bases: TGCAGCGTTGAAGGGGAGGGTTTCCATGAGCAGTTCTTC. The chain has TRBV29-1 and TRBJ2-1; 7 positions agree with TRBD2. The CDR3 contains 13 residues. J was trimmed by 8 bases and V by 1 base; bases with no gene match: 5. Per the germline V gene, CDR1 is SQVTM and CDR2 is ANQGSEA.

As for this clonotype: Its ends do not fully match the called genes, so a read error is possible. This chain connects TRBV9 to TRBJ1-3; 10 bases are a match to TRBD1. CDR3 length equals 16 residues. Per germline, CDR1 SGDLS and CDR2 YYNGEE. CDR3 loop: CASSVGGTGAGNTIYF. The CDR3 bases are TGCGCCAGCAGCGTAGGAGGGACAGGGGCTGGAAACACCATATATTTT.

This clonotype was counted ten times or more. The rearrangement uses TRBV6-5 and TRBJ1-5; D ambiguous. Per germline, CDR1 MNHEY and CDR2 SVGAGI. Trimming took 2 bases from V and 4 from J, leaving 6 bases between them. The CDR3 is made up of 13 amino acids. In DNA form, the CDR3 reads TGTGCCAGCAGTTACATTCAGAATCAGCCCCAGCATTTT. The encoded protein is CASSYIQNQPQHF.

A word on this clonotype: A clone one base away is much larger, so this may be a read error. The V call is TRBV29-1, the J call TRBJ2-7, with 7 bases matching TRBD2. The CDR3 is made up of 13 amino acids. Germline loops: CDR1 SQVTM, CDR2 ANQGSEA. CDR3 nucleotide sequence: TGCAGCGCCAGAGCGGGATTAACCTACGGGCAGTACTTC. Its translation is CSARAGLTYGQYF.

This clonotype was observed a handful of times. The chain employs TRBV28 and TRBJ2-7; D is uncertain. V lost 2 bases to trimming and J lost 0 bases, with 8 bases between them. Germline assignment: CDR1 MDHEN and CDR2 SYDVKM. This CDR3 spans 14 amino acids. CDR3 nucleotide sequence: TGTGCCAGCAGTTTAAGGACGACCTCCTACGAGCAGTACTTC. Translated: CASSLRTTSYEQYF.

This clonotype has only a few counts. The J gene is TRBJ2-1, the V gene TRBV7-2; 8 nucleotides line up with TRBD2. Germline V gene lookup returns CDR1 SGHTA and CDR2 FQGNSA. The CDR3 contains 15 residues. With 5 bases clipped from V and 5 bases from J, the junction kept 8 bases outside the gene matches. Here the CDR3 reads CASSQIAGLNNEQFF. For the CDR3, the DNA is TGTGCCAGCAGCCAAATAGCGGGGCTAAACAATGAGCAGTTCTTC.

This clonotype has a count of ten or more. V usage is TRBV28 and J usage is TRBJ1-4; D is unresolved. The CDR3 has 12 amino acids. Germline V gene sequence: CDR1 MDHEN, CDR2 SYDVKM. V lost 8 bases to trimming and J lost 3 bases, with 7 bases between them. The CDR3 loop is CASADPNEKLFF. The CDR3 nucleotides read TGTGCCAGCGCGGACCCTAATGAAAAACTGTTTTTT.

This clonotype came up many times. The rearrangement joins TRBV6-5 to TRBJ2-1, with 7 bases lining up with TRBD1. The CDR3 runs to 16 residues. The V gene's germline CDR1 is MNHEY and CDR2 SVGAGI. V was pared by 4 bases and J by 2 bases, with 8 bases of the junction left unmatched. The CDR3 DNA reads TGTGCCAGCAGTTCGACAGGGAGCAAGACCTACAATGAGCAGTTCTTC. It translates to CASSSTGSKTYNEQFF.

This clonotype appeared many times. The J gene is TRBJ2-3, the V gene TRBV29-1; D assignment may be TRBD1 or TRBD2 (5 bases each). Looked up from germline, CDR1 is SQVTM and CDR2 is ANQGSEA. The CDR3 extends over 13 amino acids. Trimming removed 6 bases at V and 2 bases at J, with 12 bases between. The CDR3 sequence is CSVGTVNTDTQYF. Here the CDR3 DNA reads TGCAGCGTGGGGACGGTGAACACAGATACGCAGTATTTT.

The table lists this clonotype with many counts. This chain connects TRBV5-1 to TRBJ2-1; perhaps D is TRBD1 or TRBD2 (5 bases each). Looked up from germline, CDR1 is SGHRS and CDR2 is YFSETQ. The CDR3 has 15 amino acids. V was trimmed by 4 bases and J by 2 bases, leaving 13 bases between them. The CDR3, as DNA: TGCGCCAGCAGCGCCGGGACGGATCCCTACAATGAGCAGTTCTTC. Its protein product is CASSAGTDPYNEQFF. Full variable domain (missing parts from reference TRBV5-1 and TRBJ2-1): KAGVTQTPRYLIKTRGQQVTLSCSPISGHRSVSWYQQTPGQGLQFLFEYFSETQRNKGNFPGRFSGRQFSNSRSEMNVSTLELGDSALYLCASSAGTDPYNEQFFGPGTRLTVL.

This clonotype has at least ten counts. CDR3 loop: CSVAPLGAGVLETQYF. The CDR3 DNA sequence: TGCAGTGTCGCTCCTCTTGGAGCGGGAGTTTTAGAGACCCAGTACTTC. The V and J genes are TRBV20-1 and TRBJ2-5; TRBD2 agrees at 8 bases. V was clipped by 7 bases and J by 4 bases; unmatched bases: 17. The CDR3 sequence is 16 residues long. Germline CDR1 reads DFQATT; CDR2 reads SNEGSKA (reference sequence).

At least ten counts were recorded for this clonotype. The V and J genes are TRBV5-8 and TRBJ1-6; 7 bases fit TRBD1. V shed 4 bases and J 7 bases; nucleotides not matched to a gene: 8. Germline V gene data show CDR1 as SGHTS and CDR2 as YDEGEE. CDR3 length: 15 amino acids. CDR3 sequence: CASSKRTGRNSPLHF. The CDR3 DNA is TGTGCCAGCAGCAAACGGACAGGAAGAAATTCACCCCTCCACTTT.

Notes on this clonotype: A read error may explain this, as a much larger clone is one base away. The chain uses TRBV5-5 and TRBJ2-3, with D uncertain. The CDR3 covers 11 residues. In germline, CDR1 is SGHKS, CDR2 YYEKEE (reference sequence). The CDR3 sequence is CASSSPGTPFF. CDR3 nucleotide sequence: TGTGCCAGCAGCTCTCCTGGCACTCCTTTCTTT.

The J gene is TRBJ2-7, the V gene TRBV5-6; 7 bases line up with TRBD2. V dropped 3 bases and J dropped 4; count of bases not matched to a gene: 7. The germline gives CDR1 SGHDT, CDR2 YYEEEE. The CDR3 is 14 amino acids. The CDR3 protein is CASSSGGGWYEQYF. The CDR3, as DNA: TGTGCCAGCAGCTCGGGAGGCGGATGGTACGAGCAGTACTTC. The variable domain in full, with the rest retrieved from reference TRBV5-6 and TRBJ2-7, is DAGVTQSPTHLIKTRGQQVTLRCSPKSGHDTVSWYQQALGQGPQFIFQYYEEEERQRGNFPDRFSGHQFPNYSSELNVNALLLGDSALYLCASSSGGGWYEQYFGPGTRLTVT.

This clonotype was seen repeatedly, ten times or more. The gene calls are TRBV12-3 or TRBV12-4 and TRBJ2-2, with 10 bases matching TRBD1. The CDR3 length is 19 residues. Trimming took 5 bases from V and 6 from J; bases not matched to a gene: 18. The CDR3 reads CASSPPFGRQGAMSGELFF. The CDR3 DNA reads as TGTGCCAGCAGTCCACCATTCGGACGACAGGGGGCTATGTCCGGGGAGCTGTTTTTT.

This clonotype was observed many times. The CDR3 DNA reads as TGTGCCAGCAGCGTAGCAGGGCTTTCTAACTATGGCTACACCTTC. It is translated as CASSVAGLSNYGYTF. The chain uses TRBV9 and TRBJ1-2; the D gene is possibly TRBD1 (5 bases). CDR3 length equals 15 residues. Looked up from germline, CDR1 is SGDLS and CDR2 is YYNGEE. V lost 0 bases and J lost 0, with 9 bases in between.

This clonotype was seen at least ten times. V and J are TRBV15 and TRBJ2-2; 9 nucleotides agree with TRBD2. CDR3 size: 15 residues. Germline trimming cut 6 bases from V and 5 bases from J; bases unmatched to any gene: 7. Germline V CDR1 and CDR2: LNHNV, YYDKDF (reference sequence). The CDR3 DNA sequence: TGTGCCACCAGTTGGCTTGCGGGGGGGACCGGGGAGCTGTTTTTT. Translation: CATSWLAGGTGELFF.